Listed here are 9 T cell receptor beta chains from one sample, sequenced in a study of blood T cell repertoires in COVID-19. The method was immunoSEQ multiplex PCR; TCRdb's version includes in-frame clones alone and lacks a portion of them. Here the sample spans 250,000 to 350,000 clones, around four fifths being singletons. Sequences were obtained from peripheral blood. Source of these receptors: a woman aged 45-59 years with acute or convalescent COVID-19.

CDR3 sequence reads: CATSDSGQGKKLFF. The DNA of the CDR3 is TGTGCCACCAGTGATTCGGGACAGGGAAAAAAACTGTTTTTT. The V and J genes are TRBV24-1 and TRBJ1-4; 9 positions match TRBD1. From germline, CDR1 is KGHDR and CDR2 SFDVKD. With V trimmed by 2 bases and J by 9 bases, 3 bases remained unmatched. CDR3 length equals 14 residues.

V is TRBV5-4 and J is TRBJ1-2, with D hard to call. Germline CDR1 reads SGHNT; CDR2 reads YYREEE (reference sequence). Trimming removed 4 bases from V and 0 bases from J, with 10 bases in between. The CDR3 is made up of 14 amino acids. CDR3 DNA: TGTGCCAGCAGCCCCGAGGCCTCTAACTATGGCTACACCTTC. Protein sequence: CASSPEASNYGYTF.

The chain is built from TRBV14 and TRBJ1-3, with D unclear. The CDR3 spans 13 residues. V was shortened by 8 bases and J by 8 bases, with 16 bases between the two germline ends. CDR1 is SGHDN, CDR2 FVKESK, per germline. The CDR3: CASCRECLDTIYF. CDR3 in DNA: TGTGCCAGCTGCCGGGAGTGCCTTGACACCATATATTTT.

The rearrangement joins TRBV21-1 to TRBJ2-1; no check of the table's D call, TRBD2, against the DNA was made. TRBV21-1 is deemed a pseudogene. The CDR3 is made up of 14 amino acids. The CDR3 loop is CASSKGTSGNIEFF. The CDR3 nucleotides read TGTGCCAGCAGCAAAGGAACTAGCGGGAATATTGAGTTCTTC.

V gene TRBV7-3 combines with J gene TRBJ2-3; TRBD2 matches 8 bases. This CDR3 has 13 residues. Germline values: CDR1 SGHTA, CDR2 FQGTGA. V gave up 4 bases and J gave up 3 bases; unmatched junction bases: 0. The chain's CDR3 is CASSSGGTDTQYF. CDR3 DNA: TGTGCCAGCAGCTCGGGGGGGACAGATACGCAGTATTTT.

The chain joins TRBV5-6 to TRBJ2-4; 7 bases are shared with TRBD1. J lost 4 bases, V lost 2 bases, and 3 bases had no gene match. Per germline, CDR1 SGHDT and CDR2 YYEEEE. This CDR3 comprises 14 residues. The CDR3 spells CASSFGQAKNIQYF. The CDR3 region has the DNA TGTGCCAGCAGCTTCGGACAGGCTAAAAACATTCAGTACTTC.

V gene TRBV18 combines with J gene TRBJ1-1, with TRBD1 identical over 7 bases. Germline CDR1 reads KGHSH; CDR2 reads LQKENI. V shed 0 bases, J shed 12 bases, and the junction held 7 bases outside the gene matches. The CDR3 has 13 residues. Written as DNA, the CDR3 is TGTGCCAGCTCACCACCCACTCGACAGGGACCTTTCTTT. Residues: CASSPPTRQGPFF.

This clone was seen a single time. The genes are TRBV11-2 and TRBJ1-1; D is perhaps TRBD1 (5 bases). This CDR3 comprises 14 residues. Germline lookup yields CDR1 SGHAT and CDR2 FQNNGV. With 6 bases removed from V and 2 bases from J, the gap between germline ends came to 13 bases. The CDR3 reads CASSSQGINTEAFF. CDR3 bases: TGTGCCAGCAGTAGTCAGGGAATCAACACTGAAGCTTTCTTT. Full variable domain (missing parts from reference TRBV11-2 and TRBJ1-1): EAGVAQSPRYKIIEKRQSVAFWCNPISGHATLYWYQQILGQGPKLLIQFQNNGVVDDSQLPKDRFSAERLKGVDSTLKIQPAKLEDSAVYLCASSSQGINTEAFFGQGTRLTVV.

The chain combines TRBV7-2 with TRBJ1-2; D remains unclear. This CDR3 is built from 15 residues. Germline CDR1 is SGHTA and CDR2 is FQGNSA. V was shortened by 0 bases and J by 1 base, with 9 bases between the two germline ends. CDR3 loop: CASSLASGVNYGYTF. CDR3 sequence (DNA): TGTGCCAGCAGCTTAGCGTCCGGGGTTAACTATGGCTACACCTTC.